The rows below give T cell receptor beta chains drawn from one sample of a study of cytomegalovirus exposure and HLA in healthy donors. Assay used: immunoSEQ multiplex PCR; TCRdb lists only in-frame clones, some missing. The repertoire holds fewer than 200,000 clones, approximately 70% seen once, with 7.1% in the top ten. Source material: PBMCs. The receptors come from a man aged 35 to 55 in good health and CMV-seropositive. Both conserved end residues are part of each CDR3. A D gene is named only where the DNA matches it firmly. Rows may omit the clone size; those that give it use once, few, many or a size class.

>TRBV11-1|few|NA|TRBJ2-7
CASSFPGGHYEQYF
TGTGCCAGCAGCTTCCCCGGCGGGCACTACGAGCAGTACTTC
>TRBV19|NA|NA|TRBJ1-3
CASSFNSGNTIYF
TGTGCCAGTAGCTTCAACAGCGGAAACACCATATATTTT
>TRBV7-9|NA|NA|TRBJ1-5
CASSSGQPQHF
TGTGCCAGCAGCTCGGGGCAGCCCCAGCATTTT
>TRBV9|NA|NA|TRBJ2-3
CASSASGDTDTQYF
TGTGCCAGCAGTGCCAGCGGAGACACAGATACGCAGTATTTT
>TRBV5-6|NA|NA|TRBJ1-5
CASSLKTYSNQPQHF
TGTGCCAGCAGCTTGAAGACTTATAGCAATCAGCCCCAGCATTTT
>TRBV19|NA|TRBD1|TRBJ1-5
CARRGDRFCNQPQHF
TGTGCCAGAAGGGGGGACAGGTTTTGCAATCAGCCCCAGCATTTT
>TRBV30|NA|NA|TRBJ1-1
CAWSEGRNTEAFF
TGTGCCTGGAGTGAAGGGAGGAACACTGAAGCTTTCTTT
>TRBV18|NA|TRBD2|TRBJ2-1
CASSPLAGGPEDEQFF
TGTGCCAGCTCACCACTAGCGGGGGGGCCGGAGGATGAGCAGTTCTTC
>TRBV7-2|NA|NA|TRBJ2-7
CASSPRTFAYEQYF
TGTGCCAGCAGCCCAAGAACTTTCGCCTACGAGCAGTACTTC
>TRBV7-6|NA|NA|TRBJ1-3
CASSLDKITVGNTIYF
TGTGCCAGCAGCTTAGATAAGATAACAGTCGGAAACACCATATATTTT
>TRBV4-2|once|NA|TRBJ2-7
CASSQEESGVGGGYEQYF
TGTGCCAGCAGCCAAGAGGAAAGTGGTGTGGGTGGAGGCTACGAGCAGTACTTC
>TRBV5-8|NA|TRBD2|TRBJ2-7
CASTPGRRVFDEQYF
TGTGCCAGCACCCCCGGGAGGAGGGTATTCGACGAGCAGTACTTC
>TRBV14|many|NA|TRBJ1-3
CASSQDLPGGWSGNTIYF
TGTGCCAGCAGCCAAGATCTCCCGGGGGGCTGGTCTGGAAACACCATATATTTT
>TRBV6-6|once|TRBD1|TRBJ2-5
CASSLGGTGGETQYF
TGTGCCAGCAGTTTAGGGGGCACAGGGGGGGAGACCCAGTACTTC
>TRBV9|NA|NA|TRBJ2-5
CASSVETAYQETQYF
TGTGCCAGCAGCGTAGAGACAGCGTACCAAGAGACCCAGTACTTC
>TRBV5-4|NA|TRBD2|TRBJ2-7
CASSSGTSGLGYEQYF
TGTGCCAGCAGCTCCGGGACTAGCGGCTTAGGCTACGAGCAGTACTTC
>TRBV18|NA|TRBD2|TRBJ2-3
CASSPEIAGVRDTQYF
TGTGCCAGCTCACCGGAAATAGCGGGGGTGAGGGATACGCAGTATTTT
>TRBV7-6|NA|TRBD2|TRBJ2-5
CASSLVSGAQETQYF
TGTGCCAGCAGCTTAGTTAGCGGGGCTCAAGAGACCCAGTACTTC
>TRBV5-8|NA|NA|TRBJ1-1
CASSLSRVSMNTEAFF
TGTGCCAGCAGCTTGTCTCGGGTCAGCATGAACACTGAAGCTTTCTTT
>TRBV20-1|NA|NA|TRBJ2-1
CSAWSLGEQFF
TGCAGTGCTTGGTCTCTAGGTGAGCAGTTCTTC
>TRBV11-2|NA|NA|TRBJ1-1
CASSIQDVEAFF
TGTGCCAGCAGTATACAGGATGTTGAAGCTTTCTTT
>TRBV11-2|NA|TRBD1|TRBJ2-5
CASSRDRGGWETQYF
TGTGCCAGCAGCCGGGACAGGGGCGGGTGGGAGACCCAGTACTTC
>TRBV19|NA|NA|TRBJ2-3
CASSSPSGGAADTQYF
TGTGCCAGTAGTAGCCCTTCCGGGGGAGCCGCAGATACGCAGTATTTT
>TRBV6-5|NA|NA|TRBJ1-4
CASSYSFGVDEKLFF
TGTGCCAGCAGTTACTCGTTCGGGGTGGATGAAAAACTGTTTTTT
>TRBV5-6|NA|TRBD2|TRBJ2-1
CASSLIGASGGRDNEQFF
TGTGCCAGCAGCTTGATTGGGGCTAGCGGGGGCCGGGACAATGAGCAGTTCTTC
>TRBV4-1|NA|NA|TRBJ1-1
CASSQRQFNTEAFF
TGCGCCAGCAGCCAACGACAGTTTAACACTGAAGCTTTCTTT
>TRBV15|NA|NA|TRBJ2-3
CATSRDGVEETQYF
TGTGCCACCAGCAGAGACGGGGTTGAAGAAACGCAGTATTTT
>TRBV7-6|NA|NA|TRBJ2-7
CASSLGGGVGVEQYF
TGTGCCAGCAGCTTAGGGGGCGGGGTAGGGGTCGAGCAGTACTTC
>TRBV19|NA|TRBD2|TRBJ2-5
CASSIPASGGCETQYF
TGTGCCAGTAGTATACCGGCTAGCGGGGGGTGTGAGACCCAGTACTTC
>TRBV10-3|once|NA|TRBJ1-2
CAISLDTSGYTF
TGTGCCATCAGCCTCGACACCTCTGGCTACACCTTC
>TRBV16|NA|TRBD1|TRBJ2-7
CASSWDRGYEQYF
TGTGCCAGCAGCTGGGACAGGGGCTACGAGCAGTACTTC
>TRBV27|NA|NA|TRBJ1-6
CASNGAPYNSPLHF
TGTGCCAGCAATGGGGCCCCTTATAATTCACCCCTCCACTTT
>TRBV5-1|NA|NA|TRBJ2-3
CASSLGGRGDTDTQYF
TGCGCCAGCAGCTTGGGGGGCAGGGGAGATACAGATACGCAGTATTTT
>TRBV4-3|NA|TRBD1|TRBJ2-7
CASSYAGQDYEQYF
TGCGCCAGCAGCTATGCGGGACAGGACTACGAGCAGTACTTC
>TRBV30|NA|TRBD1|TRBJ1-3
CASGQGVRNTIYF
TGTGCCAGTGGACAGGGGGTTCGAAACACCATATATTTT
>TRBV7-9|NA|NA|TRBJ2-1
CASSLESVHEQFF
TGTGCCAGCAGCCTAGAGAGCGTCCATGAGCAGTTCTTC
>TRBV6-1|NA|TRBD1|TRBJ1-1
CASTRQGGTEAFF
TGTGCCAGCACCAGACAGGGAGGCACTGAAGCTTTCTTT
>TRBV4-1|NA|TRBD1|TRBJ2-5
CASSQDVLDRGPTWYF
TGCGCCAGCAGCCAAGATGTATTGGACAGGGGGCCAACCTGGTACTTC
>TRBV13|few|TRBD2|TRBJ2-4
CASSPGLAGGKNIQYF
TGTGCCAGCAGCCCCGGACTAGCGGGGGGTAAAAACATTCAGTACTTC
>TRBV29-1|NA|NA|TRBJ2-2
CSGGDTGELFF
TGCAGCGGGGGGGACACCGGGGAGCTGTTTTTT
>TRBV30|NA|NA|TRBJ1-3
CAWSVSGVGNTIYF
TGTGCCTGGAGTGTATCCGGGGTGGGAAACACCATATATTTT
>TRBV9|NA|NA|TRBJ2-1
CASSVVGGQSSYNEQFF
TGTGCCAGCAGCGTAGTCGGGGGGCAGAGCTCCTACAATGAGCAGTTCTTC
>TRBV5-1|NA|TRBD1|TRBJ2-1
CASSRQGATYNEQFF
TGCGCCAGCAGCCGACAGGGGGCTACGTACAATGAGCAGTTCTTC
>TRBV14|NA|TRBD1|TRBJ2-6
CASSTHRGRLSGANVLTF
TGTGCCAGCAGCACCCACAGGGGGCGACTTTCTGGGGCCAACGTCCTGACTTTC
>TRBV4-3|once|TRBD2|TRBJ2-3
CASSQGTPAGSVTQYF
TGCGCCAGCAGCCAAGGGACCCCAGCGGGGAGTGTTACGCAGTATTTT
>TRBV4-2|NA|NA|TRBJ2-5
CASRGGQSESETQYF
TGTGCCAGCAGGGGGGGACAGTCGGAGTCAGAGACCCAGTACTTC
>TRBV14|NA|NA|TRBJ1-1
CASSQDFTGYTEAFF
TGTGCCAGCAGCCAAGATTTCACAGGGTATACTGAAGCTTTCTTT
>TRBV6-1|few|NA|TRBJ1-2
CASSGFRDYTF
TGTGCCAGCAGTGGATTTAGAGACTACACCTTC
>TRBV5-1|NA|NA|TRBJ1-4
CASSLDGQQNEKLFF
TGCGCCAGCAGCTTGGACGGACAGCAAAATGAAAAACTGTTTTTT
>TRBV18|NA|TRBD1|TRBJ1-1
CASTRGQANTEAFF
TGTGCCAGCACCCGGGGACAGGCGAACACTGAAGCTTTCTTT
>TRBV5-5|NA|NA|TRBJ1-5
CASSLAPYSNQPQHF
TGTGCCAGCAGCCTGGCACCCTATAGCAATCAGCCCCAGCATTTT